The 19 T cell receptor beta chains below come from one sample, sequenced in a study of circulating and synovial CD4+ cells in juvenile arthritis (TCRdb year 2014). Library generation was performed with the immunoSEQ multiplex PCR assay. In TCRdb, the immuneACCESS table is reduced to in-frame sequences with V and J assigned. These tables do not hold every clone; where another copy was compared, an unresolved V gene accounts for under half, and the others remain unexplained. The sample records 15,000 to 20,000 clones, around 91% of which are singletons. The ten largest clones capture 0.7% to 0.95% of the sample. Sample: CD4+ T cells from blood. These receptors all stem from a human donor with juvenile idiopathic arthritis.

The rearrangement joins TRBV2 to TRBJ1-2, with a weak D call TRBD1 (5 bases). In germline, CDR1 is SNHLY, CDR2 FYNNEI. Trimming took 6 bases from V and 4 from J, leaving 12 bases between them. CDR3 length equals 13 residues. This chain's CDR3 is CASSRRQFYGYTF. CDR3 nucleotide sequence: TGTGCCAGCAGCCGACGACAGTTCTATGGCTACACCTTC. Complete variable domain (other parts from reference TRBV2 and TRBJ1-2): EPEVTQTPSHQVTQMGQEVILRCVPISNHLYFYWYRQILGQKVEFLVSFYNNEISEKSEIFDDQFSVERPDGSNFTLKIRSTKLEDSAMYFCASSRRQFYGYTFGSGTRLTVV.

The gene calls are TRBV7-3 and TRBJ2-1, with D possibly TRBD1 on 5 matching bases. The germline V gene encodes CDR1 SGHTA and CDR2 FQGTGA. V gave up 0 bases and J gave up 8 bases, with 11 bases separating them. The CDR3 length is 14 residues. CDR3 residues: CASSLTARGYEQFF. CDR3 sequence (DNA): TGTGCCAGCAGCTTAACGGCAAGGGGCTATGAGCAGTTCTTC.

The V and J genes are TRBV6-1 and TRBJ1-2, with 10 bases fitting TRBD1. With V trimmed by 6 bases and J by 13 bases, 8 bases remained unmatched. CDR3 length: 12 residues. The germline CDR1 and CDR2 sequences are MNHNS and SASEGT. The CDR3 bases are TGTGCCAGCAGCGAAAGACAGGGGGCCGGCACCTTC. Protein product: CASSERQGAGTF.

The sample holds a few counts of this clone. CDR3 amino acids: CSAARQGANYGYTF. The CDR3 DNA reads as TGCAGCGCCGCACGACAGGGGGCTAACTATGGCTACACCTTC. The J gene is TRBJ1-2, the V gene TRBV29-1; TRBD1 matches at 9 bases. V dropped 7 bases and J dropped 0; count of bases not matched to a gene: 6. The CDR3 runs to 14 residues. In germline, CDR1 is SQVTM, CDR2 ANQGSEA.

The chain recombines TRBV14 with TRBJ2-7; TRBD2 agrees at 13 bases. The J call may be incorrect, as the DNA end agrees better with TRBJ2-1. The CDR3 has 18 amino acids. Germline CDR1 is SGHDN and CDR2 is FVKESK. CDR3 nucleotide sequence: TGTGCCAGCAGCCAAGGGGGGACTAGGACTAGCGGGAGCGGTGAGCAGTTCTTC. It is translated as CASSQGGTRTSGSGEQFF.

V and J are TRBV6-1 and TRBJ2-1, with D possibly matching TRBD2 (5 bases). Trimming stripped 7 bases from V and 10 bases from J, with 17 bases between. CDR1 MNHNS and CDR2 SASEGT come from the germline V gene. This CDR3 spans 13 amino acids. The CDR3 reads CASTRSRREEQFF. The CDR3, as DNA: TGTGCCAGCACCCGGTCCCGAAGGGAGGAGCAGTTCTTC.

The CDR3 reads CASSPTSGRNTGELFF. CDR3 in DNA: TGTGCCAGCAGCCCGACTAGCGGGAGGAACACCGGGGAGCTGTTTTTT. The rearrangement uses TRBV7-9 and TRBJ2-2; TRBD2 agrees at 12 bases. This CDR3 comprises 16 residues. V dropped 5 bases and J dropped 1; count of bases not matched to a gene: 2. CDR1 is SEHNR, CDR2 FQNEAQ, per germline (reference sequence).

V is TRBV7-9 and J is TRBJ1-1, with TRBD1 matching over 8 bases. Per the germline V gene, CDR1 is SEHNR and CDR2 is FQNEAQ (reference sequence). CDR3 length equals 15 residues. With 3 bases clipped from V and 7 bases from J, the junction kept 10 bases outside the gene matches. The CDR3 reads CASSLSPQGALEAFF. The CDR3 DNA reads as TGTGCCAGCAGCTTGTCTCCTCAGGGGGCCCTTGAAGCTTTCTTT.

V and J are TRBV2 and TRBJ2-7; 10 positions match TRBD1. Germline CDR1 SNHLY, CDR2 FYNNEI. The CDR3 loop spans 15 amino acids. Trimming removed 6 bases from V and 3 bases from J; junction bases left unmatched: 8. CDR3 bases: TGTGCCAGCAGCGGAGGACAGGGGGGAATCTACGAGCAGTACTTC. It is translated as CASSGGQGGIYEQYF.

This clone came up once. This chain uses TRBV12-5 with TRBJ2-7; D remains ambiguous. V was clipped by 7 bases and J by 0 bases, with 13 bases between them. This CDR3 comprises 14 residues. The germline V gene has CDR1 LGHNT and CDR2 FRNRAP. The DNA for the CDR3 is TGTGCTAGTGCCCAGACCTACAGCTCCTACGAGCAGTACTTC. Protein product: CASAQTYSSYEQYF. The whole variable domain, remainder taken from reference TRBV12-5 and TRBJ2-7, is DARVTQTPRHKVTEMGQEVTMRCQPILGHNTVFWYRQTMMQGLELLAYFRNRAPLDDSGMPKDRFSAEMPDATLATLKIQPSEPRDSAVYFCASAQTYSSYEQYFGPGTRLTVT.

J is TRBJ2-7 and V is TRBV28; 8 bases map to TRBD2. The germline V gene encodes CDR1 MDHEN and CDR2 SYDVKM. The V and J ends lost 7 bases and 3 bases, in that order; junction bases with no gene match: 11. CDR3 size: 15 residues. This CDR3 reads CASNSGVTIGYEQYF. Written as DNA, the CDR3 is TGTGCCAGCAATAGCGGGGTTACGATAGGCTACGAGCAGTACTTC.

The chain carries TRBV6-6 and TRBJ1-5, with TRBD1 matching over 10 bases. Trimming removed 5 bases from V and 8 bases from J; junction bases left unmatched: 6. The CDR3 is 14 residues long. The germline gives CDR1 MNHNY, CDR2 SVGAGI (reference sequence). For the CDR3, the DNA is TGTGCCAGCAGTATAGAGACAGGGGGCAAGCCCCAGCATTTT. This encodes CASSIETGGKPQHF.

The chain carries TRBV11-3 and TRBJ1-2, with D maybe TRBD1 (5 bases). The CDR3 is 12 amino acids. Per the germline V gene, CDR1 is SGHNT and CDR2 is YENEEA. The germline V and J ends were trimmed by 5 bases and 4 bases, with 8 bases remaining between them. CDR3 region: CASSRGGYGYTF. CDR3 in DNA: TGTGCCAGCAGCCGGGGGGGCTATGGCTACACCTTC.

This rearrangement joins TRBV7-2 to TRBJ1-2; 9 bases match TRBD1. After removal of 1 base from V and 4 bases from J, the junction contained 7 bases not matched to a gene. The CDR3 is 16 residues long. Germline V lookup: CDR1 SGHTA, CDR2 FQGNSA. CDR3 region: CASSLVSGQGGYGYTF. Here the CDR3 DNA reads TGTGCCAGCAGCTTAGTGTCGGGACAGGGAGGCTATGGCTACACCTTC.

A note on this clone: This CDR3 is missing its conserved last phenylalanine or tryptophan, likely due to a read error. No DNA is shown, since the ends of the CDR3 on it are uncertain; the CDR3 is the one TCRdb lists. The rearrangement joins TRBV11-3 to TRBJ1-2. 13 amino acids form the CDR3, both terminal residues included. Per the germline V gene, CDR1 is SGHNT and CDR2 is YENEEA. This chain's CDR3 is CASSLDAAAAGGI.

The V gene is TRBV14, the J gene TRBJ1-3; D is unclear. The germline V gene has CDR1 SGHDN and CDR2 FVKESK. The germline V and J ends were trimmed by 1 base and 5 bases, with 9 bases remaining between them. The CDR3 is 14 residues long. CDR3 DNA sequence: TGTGCCAGCAGCCAAGTGCCGGGTCGAAACACCATATATTTT. This sequence encodes CASSQVPGRNTIYF.

This chain uses TRBV27 with TRBJ2-6; weak D call: TRBD2 (5 bases). The CDR3 loop spans 17 amino acids. The V gene lost 2 bases and the J gene lost 2 bases, with 13 bases spanning the gap. The V gene's germline CDR1 is MNHEY and CDR2 SMNVEV (reference sequence). The CDR3 DNA follows: TGTGCCAGCAGTTTACGGGGAGTCGGGGCTGGGGCCAACGTCCTGACTTTC. Its protein is CASSLRGVGAGANVLTF.

The genes are TRBV18 and TRBJ2-1; no firm D call. The length of the CDR3 is 15 residues. The V gene lost 4 bases and the J gene lost 3 bases, with 13 bases spanning the gap. The germline V gene encodes CDR1 KGHSH and CDR2 LQKENI. For the CDR3, the DNA is TGTGCCAGCTCACGCCTCCCAGGAAACTACAATGAGCAGTTCTTC. It specifies CASSRLPGNYNEQFF.

This clone appeared a single time. Other DNA sequences of this sample code for an identical CDR3. J is TRBJ1-6 and V is TRBV11-2; TRBD1 agrees at 7 bases. V gave up 4 bases and J gave up 5 bases; unmatched junction bases: 8. CDR3 size: 16 residues. Germline V CDR1 and CDR2: SGHAT, FQNNGV. The CDR3 is CASSSLRQGHNSPLHF. In DNA form, the CDR3 reads TGTGCCAGCAGCTCGTTACGACAGGGTCATAATTCACCCCTCCACTTT.